Included here is one T cell receptor (beta chain) sequence, with context. Its matching antigen is unknown. Using immunoSEQ multiplex PCR, the repertoire was profiled, and TCRdb retains in-frame clones only, with some absent. The data contain roughly 110,000 clones, 90% of them singletons. CDR3 length equals 15 residues. Per germline, CDR1 KGHSH and CDR2 LQKENI. V gave up 2 bases and J gave up 4 bases, with 12 bases separating them. This specimen comes from a study of OX40 agonist ivuxolimab in advanced cancers. Across the study: Hepatocellular carcinoma, melanoma, renal cell or head and neck cancer occurred in dose-escalation patients. A mean age of around 66 years, range about 20 to 85, was recorded, and over 65% were male. Points from the study as a whole: Partly responding patients at 0.1-3.0 mg/kg showed some of the smallest clonal expansion.

Here the sequenced sample was CD4+ or CD8+ T cells sorted from blood, taken in a trial of the OX40 agonist ivuxolimab. The chain combines TRBV18 with TRBJ1-3; D not resolved. The sequence was collected from an adult with an advanced solid tumor such as melanoma, head and neck, liver or kidney cancer. The CDR3 DNA is TGTGCCAGCTCACCAAACGGAGAGTCCGGAAACACCATATATTTT. This gives the protein CASSPNGESGNTIYF.